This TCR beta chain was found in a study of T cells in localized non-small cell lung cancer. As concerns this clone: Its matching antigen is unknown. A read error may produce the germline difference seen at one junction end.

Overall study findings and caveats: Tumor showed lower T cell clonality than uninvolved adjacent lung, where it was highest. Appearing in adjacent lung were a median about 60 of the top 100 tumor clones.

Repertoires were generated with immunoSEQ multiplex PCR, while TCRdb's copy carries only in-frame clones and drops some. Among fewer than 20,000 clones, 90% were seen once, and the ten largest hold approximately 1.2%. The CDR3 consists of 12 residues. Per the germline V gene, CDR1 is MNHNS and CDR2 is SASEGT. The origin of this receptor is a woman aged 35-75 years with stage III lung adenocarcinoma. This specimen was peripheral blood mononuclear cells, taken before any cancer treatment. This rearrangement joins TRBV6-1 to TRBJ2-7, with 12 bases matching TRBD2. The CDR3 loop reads CSSTSGSYEQYF. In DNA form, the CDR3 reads TGCTCCTCGACTAGCGGGAGTTACGAGCAGTACTTC.